This T cell receptor beta chain came from a study of vaccination effects on CD4 cells after COVID-19. Findings and limits, study-wide: Few convalescent patients were included, and no early post-infection timepoints were sampled.

Profiling relied on immunoSEQ multiplex PCR, and the TCRdb table lists in-frame clones only, not all of them. The table includes 30,000 to 45,000 clones, approximately 82% detected once. Antigen-specific CD4+ T cells expanded by the ViraFEST assay with viral peptide pools were then sequenced. Culturing for 10 to 11 days preceded CD4+ T cell isolation. Of the BNT162b2 and mRNA-1273 vaccines, participants received two doses of one or the other. None of these healthy vaccinees had been infected with SARS-CoV-2 before vaccination. IL-2 medium supplanted half the medium on days 3 and 7. Remarks on this clone: The antigen is not known.

The CDR3 has 14 amino acids. CDR1 and CDR2 from the germline V gene are ENHRY and SYGVKD. V was clipped by 3 bases and J by 1 base, with 9 bases between them. Sequencing was performed on CD4+ T cells from PBMCs cultured with HCoV-NL63 spike peptides, taken after COVID-19 vaccination. The chain links TRBV10-3 to TRBJ1-1, with D uncertain. This clonotype was obtained from a human donor who received a COVID-19 vaccine. Some clones in this sample may be carry-over from other donors' samples. CDR3 sequence reads: CAISDRPKNTEAFF. DNA of the CDR3: TGTGCCATCAGTGACCGCCCCAAGAACACTGAAGCTTTCTTT.